This T cell receptor (beta chain) was sequenced for a study of blood T cell repertoires in COVID-19. Study overall: The United States, Italy and Spain provided the acute and convalescent COVID-19 samples. Nucleic acid was either cDNA or gDNA, and it came from T cells, B-cell-depleted T cells, or PBMCs.

In the original workflow: Estimated nucleated cell counts came from reference gene primer amplification. Method: immunoSEQ multiplex PCR; TCRdb's copy keeps in-frame clones and lacks some. V and J calls and clone size are those listed in that table; D and trimming were worked out from the DNA. The table records fewer than 300,000 clones, 85% of them present only once. Per the germline V gene, CDR1 is LNHDA and CDR2 is SQIVND (reference sequence). CDR3 length: 17 amino acids. J lost 1 base, V lost 5 bases, and 7 bases had no gene match. The genes are TRBV19 and TRBJ2-3, with 12 positions matching TRBD2. The sequenced sample consisted of PBMCs or T cells enriched from blood (not recorded which). The clonotype comes from a woman aged 45 to 65 who had recovered from COVID-19. This CDR3 is CASSLGLAGGRTDTQYF. The CDR3, as DNA: TGTGCCAGTAGTCTCGGGCTAGCGGGGGGGCGCACAGATACGCAGTATTTT.